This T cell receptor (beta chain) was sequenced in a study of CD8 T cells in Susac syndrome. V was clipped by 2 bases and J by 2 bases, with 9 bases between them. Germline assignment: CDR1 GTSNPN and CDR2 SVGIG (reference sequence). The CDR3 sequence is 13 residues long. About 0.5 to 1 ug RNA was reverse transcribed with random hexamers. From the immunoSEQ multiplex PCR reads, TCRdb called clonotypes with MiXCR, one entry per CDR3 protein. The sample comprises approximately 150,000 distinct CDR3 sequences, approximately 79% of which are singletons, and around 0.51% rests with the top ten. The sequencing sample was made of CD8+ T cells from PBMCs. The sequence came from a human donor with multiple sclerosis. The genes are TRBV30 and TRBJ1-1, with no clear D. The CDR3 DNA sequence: TGTGCCTGGAGTAGAGGAGACAACACTGAAGCTTTCTTT. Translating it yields CAWSRGDNTEAFF.